These 18 T cell receptor beta chains were sequenced from one sample in a study of regulatory T cells in long-lasting Graves disease. Regarding time point: newly diagnosed GD, antithyroid drugs for less than 3 months. The TCR library was made from RNA extracted from PBMCs. For TCR beta, libraries came from iRepertoire HTBI primers and Arm-PCR of CDR3 regions. Using its own MiXCR run on the multiplex PCR reads, TCRdb lists one record per CDR3 protein. The table records 550,000 to 600,000 distinct CDR3 sequences, roughly 15% of them present only once. The same specimen was also included in a second study, on T cells in Graves' hyperthyroidism and ophthalmopathy.

The starting material was peripheral blood mononuclear cells (PBMCs), obtained at new diagnosis, from a patient treated with antithyroid drugs. These receptor sequences come from a man between 18 and 35 years old with Graves disease.

This clonotype has a count of ten or more. The chain is built from TRBV2 and TRBJ2-5; 8 bases fit TRBD1. Germline trimming cut 8 bases from V and 5 bases from J; bases unmatched to any gene: 22. The CDR3 contains 18 residues. CDR1 is SNHLY, CDR2 FYNNEI, per germline. CDR3 sequence: CASHPLRFGQGRGETQYF. CDR3 in DNA: TGTGCCAGCCATCCCTTAAGGTTCGGACAGGGTCGAGGGGAGACCCAGTACTTC.

This clonotype has at least ten counts. This chain connects TRBV6-2 or TRBV6-3 to TRBJ2-2, with D possibly TRBD2 on 6 matching bases. Germline CDR1 and CDR2: MNHEY and SVGEGT. This CDR3 has 16 amino acids. V dropped 0 bases and J dropped 1 base, with 9 bases sitting between them. The CDR3 region is CASSYSPGVNTGELFF. The CDR3 bases are TGTGCCAGCAGTTACTCTCCGGGGGTGAACACCGGGGAGCTGTTTTTT.

This clonotype turned up a few times. CDR3 in DNA: TGTGCCAGCAGCGGGTGGGCGGACTCCTACGAGCAGTACTTC. It codes for CASSGWADSYEQYF. V and J are TRBV7-9 and TRBJ2-7; D not resolved. Trimming shortened V by 5 bases and J by 0 bases, and 11 bases separated the two germline ends. The CDR3 sequence is 14 residues long. Germline lookup yields CDR1 SEHNR and CDR2 FQNEAQ (reference sequence).

The chain links TRBV6-4 to TRBJ1-1; possible D gene TRBD1, 6 bases. Trimming removed 6 bases at V and 1 base at J, with 9 bases between. Germline V gene lookup returns CDR1 MRHNA and CDR2 SNTAGT. This CDR3 comprises 13 residues. The CDR3 coding sequence is TGTGCCAGCAGGATGACAGGGAACACTGAAGCTTTCTTT. Translated: CASRMTGNTEAFF.

A word on this clonotype: One base away lies a much larger clone, so this may be a sequencing read error. The V call is TRBV7-9, the J call TRBJ2-1; tentatively, D is TRBD1 (5 bases). Per the germline V gene, CDR1 is SEHNR and CDR2 is FQNEAQ (reference sequence). This CDR3 contains 15 residues. This CDR3 reads CASILRQRKGNEQFF. In DNA, the CDR3 is TGTGCCAGCATCTTAAGGCAGCGTAAGGGGAATGAGCAGTTCTTC. Combining the CDR3 with reference TRBV7-9 and TRBJ2-1 gives the whole variable domain DTGVSQNPRHKITKRGQNVTFRCDPISEHNRLYWYRQTLGQGPEFLTYFQNEAQLEKSRLLSDRFSAERPKGSFSTLEIQRTEQGDSAMYLCASILRQRKGNEQFFGPGTRLTVL.

This chain connects TRBV19 to TRBJ2-3; D possibly matches TRBD1 or TRBD2 (6 bases each). The CDR3 loop spans 14 amino acids. The V end was cut by 7 bases, the J end by 9 bases, with 20 bases between. Germline loops: CDR1 LNHDA, CDR2 SQIVND (reference sequence). This chain's CDR3 is CASTPQGQGRTQYF. DNA of the CDR3: TGTGCCAGTACTCCCCAAGGGCAGGGGAGGACGCAGTATTTT.

This clonotype was counted only a few times. The gene calls are TRBV7-9 and TRBJ1-6; the match to TRBD1 covers 8 bases. Per the germline V gene, CDR1 is SEHNR and CDR2 is FQNEAQ (reference sequence). V trimming: 5 bases; J trimming: 7 bases; junction bases outside the gene matches: 16. The length of the CDR3 is 18 residues. The CDR3 reads CASSPGRDRTSLNSPLHF. The CDR3 nucleotides are TGTGCCAGCAGCCCCGGCCGGGACAGGACCTCTCTAAATTCACCCCTCCACTTT. The full variable domain, in which reference TRBV7-9 and TRBJ1-6 provide the parts outside the CDR3, is DTGVSQNPRHKITKRGQNVTFRCDPISEHNRLYWYRQTLGQGPEFLTYFQNEAQLEKSRLLSDRFSAERPKGSFSTLEIQRTEQGDSAMYLCASSPGRDRTSLNSPLHFGNGTRLTVT.

The V and J genes are TRBV5-1 and TRBJ1-5, with TRBD1 identical over 8 bases. V lost 1 base and J lost 1; bases outside the gene matches: 10. CDR1 and CDR2 (germline): SGHRS, YFSETQ. The CDR3 is 18 amino acids. The CDR3 DNA reads TGCGCCAGCAGCTTGCGATTGGACAGGGAGATCAGCAATCAGCCCCAGCATTTT. It yields the protein CASSLRLDREISNQPQHF.

This clonotype appeared a few times. This chain links TRBV6-5 with TRBJ1-2, with D unresolved. The V end was cut by 0 bases, the J end by 8 bases, with 10 bases between. The germline V gene encodes CDR1 MNHEY and CDR2 SVGAGI. CDR3 length: 13 residues. DNA for the CDR3: TGTGCCAGCAGTTACTCAGGCTCCATCGGCTACACCTTC. This sequence encodes CASSYSGSIGYTF.

This clonotype was observed many times. The junction differs from germline at one of its ends, possibly a read error. This chain uses TRBV13 with TRBJ2-1; TRBD2 matches at 8 bases. The germline V gene encodes CDR1 PRHDT and CDR2 FYEKMQ (reference sequence). The CDR3 is 15 residues long. CDR3 nucleotides: TGTGCCAGCGGCTTAGCGGGATCTATCGACAATGAGCAGTTCTTC. Encoded protein: CASGLAGSIDNEQFF.

This clonotype was seen ten or more times. The V and J genes are TRBV29-1 and TRBJ2-7, with D perhaps TRBD1 (5 bases). Germline CDR1 reads SQVTM; CDR2 reads ANQGSEA. This CDR3 has 14 amino acids. V lost 4 bases to trimming and J lost 2 bases, with 15 bases between them. CDR3: CSVGPDIQTYEQYF. In DNA, the CDR3 is TGCAGCGTTGGGCCGGACATCCAAACCTACGAGCAGTACTTC.

This clonotype has ten or more counts. The genes are TRBV5-1 and TRBJ2-7; D perhaps matches TRBD1 (5 bases). Trimming pared 4 bases from V and 1 base from J, leaving 18 bases between. CDR1 is SGHRS and CDR2 is YFSETQ in the germline V gene. CDR3 length equals 16 residues. CDR3 residues: CASSPLGRGQSYEQYF. Here the CDR3 DNA reads TGCGCCAGCAGCCCGCTGGGTAGGGGCCAATCCTACGAGCAGTACTTC.

This clonotype was counted between two and nine times. The rearrangement uses TRBV30 and TRBJ2-3, with 9 bases matching TRBD2. Germline V gene data show CDR1 as GTSNPN and CDR2 as SVGIG (reference sequence). With V trimmed by 2 bases and J by 0 bases, 3 bases remained unmatched. This CDR3 comprises 15 residues. CDR3 nucleotides: TGTGCCTGGAGTCGGCTAGCGGGAAGCACAGATACGCAGTATTTT. This sequence encodes CAWSRLAGSTDTQYF.

About this clonotype itself: A read error is likely, as this CDR3 ends without the conserved phenylalanine or tryptophan. The chain links TRBV12-3 or TRBV12-4 to TRBJ1-4; no clear D. V lost 6 bases to trimming and J lost 8 bases, with 13 bases between them. The CDR3 totals 13 residues. The CDR3 here is CASRYTVQEKLFL. Here the CDR3 DNA reads TGTGCCAGCAGATACACGGTCCAGGAAAAACTGTTTCTT.

The chain has TRBV27 and TRBJ2-3, with TRBD2 matching 9 bases. Germline trimming cut 6 bases from V and 8 bases from J; bases unmatched to any gene: 12. CDR1 is MNHEY, CDR2 SMNVEV, per germline (reference sequence). The CDR3 consists of 15 residues. CDR3 loop: CASRILAGAEGTQYF. CDR3 in DNA: TGTGCCAGCAGAATTTTAGCGGGAGCAGAAGGTACGCAGTATTTT.

The V call is TRBV29-1, the J call TRBJ2-2, with D perhaps TRBD2 (5 bases). Germline-derived CDR1 and CDR2 are SQVTM and ANQGSEA. This CDR3 has 13 residues. The V gene lost 6 bases and the J gene lost 6 bases, with 14 bases spanning the gap. CDR3 nucleotide sequence: TGCAGCGTCCGACGGGGTGTTGCCGGGGAGCTGTTTTTT. Its translation: CSVRRGVAGELFF.

In its sample, this clonotype was seen a few times. The rearrangement links TRBV10-2 to TRBJ2-3, with D perhaps matching TRBD1 or TRBD2 (5 bases each). Germline V gene sequence: CDR1 WSHSY, CDR2 SAAADI. The CDR3 totals 16 residues. Trimming left V 2 bases short and J 0 bases short, with 12 bases between. CDR3 in amino acids: CASSEIGTYSTDTQYF. CDR3 nucleotides: TGCGCCAGCAGTGAGATCGGGACCTACAGCACAGATACGCAGTATTTT.

In this sample, this clonotype turned up many times. J is TRBJ2-1 and V is TRBV27; 9 bases are shared with TRBD1. CDR1 and CDR2 from the germline V gene are MNHEY and SMNVEV (reference sequence). J was trimmed by 4 bases and V by 4 bases; bases with no gene match: 11. The CDR3 totals 17 residues. The CDR3 bases are TGTGCCAGCAGTTCGATACCTGGACAGGGGTCTTACAATGAGCAGTTCTTC. It is translated as CASSSIPGQGSYNEQFF.